The rows below give T cell receptor beta chains drawn from one sample of a study of identical twins. Using its own MiXCR run on the 5' RACE reads, TCRdb lists one record per CDR3 protein. Of under 900,000 distinct CDR3 sequences listed, around a sixth were seen once; the top ten hold around 13%. These records were also assigned to another study, of T cells expressing NK-cell markers.

Sample: PBMCs. The receptors derive from a woman younger than 30 in good health. The CDR3 runs from the conserved cysteine through the conserved F or W. The D gene is left open where the match is weak. Where a row states a size, it is once, few, many or the class of an expanded clone; other rows omit it.

V gene	D gene	J gene	clone size	CDR3 DNA	CDR3 protein
TRBV3-1	-	TRBJ2-3	many	TGTGCCAGCAGCCCGCGGTATGGGGGCGCAGATACGCAGTATTTT	CASSPRYGGADTQYF
TRBV19	-	TRBJ1-1	-	TGTGCCAGTAGTCTCGGACGGACGGGGGAAGCTTTCTTT	CASSLGRTGEAFF
TRBV12-3/TRBV12-4	-	TRBJ1-2	-	TGTGCCAGCAGCCCGGGACACTCCTATGGCTACACCTTC	CASSPGHSYGYTF
TRBV20-1	TRBD2	TRBJ2-5	-	TGCAGTGCTAGAGACTCTAGCGGGGACGAGACCCAGTACTTC	CSARDSSGDETQYF
TRBV20-1	-	TRBJ1-2	-	TGCAGTGCTACTGACTCCGGGGCCAAAAGGGGCTATGGCTACACCTTC	CSATDSGAKRGYGYTF
TRBV20-1	-	TRBJ2-1	few	TGCAGTGCTAGAGATATGCGGACCTCCTACAATGAGCAGTTCTTC	CSARDMRTSYNEQFF
TRBV11-3	TRBD2	TRBJ2-3	-	TGTGCCAGCAGAATCCGGGACGGGGGGACAGATACGCAGTATTTT	CASRIRDGGTDTQYF
TRBV7-2	-	TRBJ2-7	-	TGTGCCAGCAGCCACGGAGGGGTACGCTCCTACGAGCAGTACTTC	CASSHGGVRSYEQYF
TRBV5-6	TRBD2	TRBJ2-5	-	TGTGCCAGCAGCCCGGGACTAGCAAGGACCCAAGAGACCCAGTACTTC	CASSPGLARTQETQYF
TRBV7-8	TRBD2	TRBJ2-3	few	TGTGCCAGCAGCTTAAGCGGGGGGCTAGCGGTAGTCACAGATACGCAGTATTTT	CASSLSGGLAVVTDTQYF
TRBV20-1	-	TRBJ2-3	-	TGCAGTGCTAGAGATTCGGCCAGGAGCACAGATACGCAGTATTTT	CSARDSARSTDTQYF
TRBV20-1	-	TRBJ1-6	few	TGCAGTGCTTCCCGACAGAATTCACCCCTCCACTTT	CSASRQNSPLHF
TRBV12-3/TRBV12-4	TRBD2	TRBJ2-7	many	TGTGCCAGCGGATGGACTAGCGGGAGTTTCCACGAGCAGTACTTC	CASGWTSGSFHEQYF
TRBV5-1	TRBD2	TRBJ2-3	few	TGCGCCAGCAGCCCAGCTAGCGGGATGGGCACAGATACGCAGTATTTT	CASSPASGMGTDTQYF
TRBV7-3	TRBD1	TRBJ1-5	once	TGTGCCAGCAGCTTCATCGACAGGGTACAAGATCAGCCCCAGCATTTT	CASSFIDRVQDQPQHF
TRBV12-3/TRBV12-4	TRBD2	TRBJ2-7	few	TGTGCCAGCAGGTGGGGACTAGCGGGGTCCTACGAGCAGTACTTC	CASRWGLAGSYEQYF
TRBV7-8	-	TRBJ2-6	-	TGTGCCAGCAGCCCCGGACAGTTAAACTCTGGGGCCAACGTCCTGACTTTC	CASSPGQLNSGANVLTF
TRBV6-2/TRBV6-3	-	TRBJ2-1	-	TGTGCCAGCAGAGGACTCCTCCGCTCCTACAATGAGCAGTTCTTC	CASRGLLRSYNEQFF
TRBV6-2/TRBV6-3	TRBD2	TRBJ2-2	few	TGTGCCAGCTTTGGCCCCATACTAGCGGCGAACACCGGGGAGCTGTTTTTT	CASFGPILAANTGELFF
TRBV7-2	-	TRBJ1-1	-	TGTGCCAGCAGCTTAGACTGGACTGAAGCTTTCTTT	CASSLDWTEAFF
TRBV4-3	TRBD1	TRBJ2-7	-	TGCGCCAGCAGCCAAGCCGGGACAGGCGCCTACGAGCAGTACTTC	CASSQAGTGAYEQYF
TRBV27	-	TRBJ2-1	-	TGTGCCAGCAGTTTAACCAGTGTGGCGCCTAATGAGCAGTTCTTC	CASSLTSVAPNEQFF
TRBV7-2	-	TRBJ1-2	few	TGTGCCAGCAGCTTAGTAAGCCAGGGGAACTATGGCTACACCTTC	CASSLVSQGNYGYTF
TRBV7-9	-	TRBJ1-2	-	TGTGCCAGCAGCCGATGGGGTGGAAGTGGCTACACCTTC	CASSRWGGSGYTF
TRBV5-1	TRBD2	TRBJ2-7	few	TGCGCCAGCAGCTCCATCGGGACTACCTACGAGCAGTACTTC	CASSSIGTTYEQYF
TRBV12-5	TRBD1	TRBJ1-5	-	TGTGCTAGTGGTTTGGCCCGCGGGACAGATAGCAATCAGCCCCAGCATTTT	CASGLARGTDSNQPQHF
TRBV9	TRBD1	TRBJ1-6	-	TGTGCCAGCAGCACTCCGGGACAGGGGGATTCACCCCTCCACTTT	CASSTPGQGDSPLHF
TRBV29-1	-	TRBJ2-1	many	TGCAGCGTTGAAGAAGGGTCTAGCTCCTACAATGAGCAGTTCTTC	CSVEEGSSSYNEQFF
TRBV6-1	TRBD2	TRBJ2-1	few	TGTGCCAGCTGTAGGACTAGCGGTGGGAATGAGCAGTTCTTC	CASCRTSGGNEQFF
TRBV10-3	-	TRBJ2-7	few	TGTGCCATCAGCGCGGGTGGGGAGCAGTACTTC	CAISAGGEQYF
TRBV11-2	TRBD2	TRBJ2-1	few	TGTGCCAGCAGCTCATGGACTAGCGGGGGCAATGAGCAGTTCTTC	CASSSWTSGGNEQFF
TRBV12-3/TRBV12-4	-	TRBJ2-1	-	TGTGCCAGCAGTTTCGTAAATGAGCAGTTCTTC	CASSFVNEQFF
TRBV29-1	-	TRBJ1-1	-	TGCAGCGCCCGGGCCACTGAAGCTTTCTTT	CSARATEAFF